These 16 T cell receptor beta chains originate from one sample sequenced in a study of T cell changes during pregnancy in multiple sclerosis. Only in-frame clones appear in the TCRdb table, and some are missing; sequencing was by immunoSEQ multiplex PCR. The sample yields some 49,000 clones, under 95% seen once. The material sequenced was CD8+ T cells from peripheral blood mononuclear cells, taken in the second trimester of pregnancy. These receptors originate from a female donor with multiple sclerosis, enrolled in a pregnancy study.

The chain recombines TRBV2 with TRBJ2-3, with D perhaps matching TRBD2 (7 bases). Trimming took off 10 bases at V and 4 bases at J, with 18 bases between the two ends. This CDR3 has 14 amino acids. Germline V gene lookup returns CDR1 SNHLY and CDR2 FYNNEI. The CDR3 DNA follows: TGTGCCACGGGTGGGCGGGGGCTGGCAGATACGCAGTATTTT. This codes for CATGGRGLADTQYF. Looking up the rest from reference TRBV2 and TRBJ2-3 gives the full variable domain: EPEVTQTPSHQVTQMGQEVILRCVPISNHLYFYWYRQILGQKVEFLVSFYNNEISEKSEIFDDQFSVERPDGSNFTLKIRSTKLEDSAMYFCATGGRGLADTQYFGPGTRLTVL.

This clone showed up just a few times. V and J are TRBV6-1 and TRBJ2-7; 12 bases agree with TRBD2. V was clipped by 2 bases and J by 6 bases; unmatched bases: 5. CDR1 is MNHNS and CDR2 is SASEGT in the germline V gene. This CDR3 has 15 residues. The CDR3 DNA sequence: TGTGCCAGCAGTGAAAAACTAGCGGGGGGCATCGAGCAGTACTTC. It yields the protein CASSEKLAGGIEQYF.

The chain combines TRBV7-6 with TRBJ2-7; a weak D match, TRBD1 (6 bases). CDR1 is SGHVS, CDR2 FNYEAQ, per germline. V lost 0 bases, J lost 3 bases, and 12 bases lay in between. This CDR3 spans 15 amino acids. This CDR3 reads CASSLAGGHIYEQYF. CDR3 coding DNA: TGTGCCAGCAGCTTAGCAGGGGGACATATCTACGAGCAGTACTTC.

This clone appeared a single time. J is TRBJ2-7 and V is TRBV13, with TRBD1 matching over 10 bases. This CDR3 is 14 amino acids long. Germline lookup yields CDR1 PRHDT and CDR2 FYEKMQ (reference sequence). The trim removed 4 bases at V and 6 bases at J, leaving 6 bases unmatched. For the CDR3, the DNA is TGTGCCAGCAGCTCTCGGGACAGGGGAATCGAGCAGTACTTC. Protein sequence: CASSSRDRGIEQYF.

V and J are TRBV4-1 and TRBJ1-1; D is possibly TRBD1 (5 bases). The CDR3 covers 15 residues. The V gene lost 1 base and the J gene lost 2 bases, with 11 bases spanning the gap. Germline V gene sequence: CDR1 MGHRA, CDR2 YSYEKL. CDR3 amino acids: CASSQGGVINTEAFF. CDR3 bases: TGCGCCAGCAGCCAAGGGGGGGTGATAAACACTGAAGCTTTCTTT.

DNA for the CDR3: TGTGCCAGCAGTGAGCGGGGATCAGGGGGTAGTGAGCAGTTCTTC. It specifies CASSERGSGGSEQFF. This chain uses TRBV6-4 with TRBJ2-1; D is perhaps TRBD1 (7 bases). This CDR3 is built from 15 residues. V was clipped by 3 bases and J by 9 bases, with 18 bases between them. Germline CDR1 MRHNA, CDR2 SNTAGT.

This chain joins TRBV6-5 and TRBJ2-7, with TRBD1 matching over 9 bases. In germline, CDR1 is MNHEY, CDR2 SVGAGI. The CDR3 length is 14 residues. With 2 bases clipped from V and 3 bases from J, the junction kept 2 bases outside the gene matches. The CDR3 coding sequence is TGTGCCAGCAGTTACCTGGGACAGGGCTACGAGCAGTACTTC. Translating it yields CASSYLGQGYEQYF.

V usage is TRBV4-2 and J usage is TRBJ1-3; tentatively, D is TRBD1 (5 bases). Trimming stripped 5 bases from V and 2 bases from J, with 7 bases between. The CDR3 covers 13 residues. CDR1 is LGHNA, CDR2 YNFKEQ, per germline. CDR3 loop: CASSSGTGNTIYF. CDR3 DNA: TGTGCCAGCAGCTCAGGGACTGGAAACACCATATATTTT.

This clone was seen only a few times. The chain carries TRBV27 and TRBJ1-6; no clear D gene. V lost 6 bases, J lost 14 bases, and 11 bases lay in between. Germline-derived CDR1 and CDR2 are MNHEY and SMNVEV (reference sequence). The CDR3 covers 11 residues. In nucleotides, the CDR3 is TGTGCCAGCAGCACGGGTTTATCCCTCCACTTT. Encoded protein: CASSTGLSLHF.

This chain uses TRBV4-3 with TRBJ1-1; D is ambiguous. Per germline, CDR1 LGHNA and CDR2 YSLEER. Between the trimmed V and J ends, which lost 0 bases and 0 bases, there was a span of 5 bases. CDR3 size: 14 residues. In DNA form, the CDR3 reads TGCGCCAGCAGCCAAGATCCAGTGAACACTGAAGCTTTCTTT. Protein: CASSQDPVNTEAFF.

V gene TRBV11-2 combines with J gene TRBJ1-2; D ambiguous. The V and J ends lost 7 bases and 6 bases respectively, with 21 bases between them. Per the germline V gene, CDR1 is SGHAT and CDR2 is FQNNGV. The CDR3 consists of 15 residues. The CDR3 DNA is TGTGCCAGCAACGACCGTGGCAGCTTCGGGAATGGCTACACCTTC. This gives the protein CASNDRGSFGNGYTF.

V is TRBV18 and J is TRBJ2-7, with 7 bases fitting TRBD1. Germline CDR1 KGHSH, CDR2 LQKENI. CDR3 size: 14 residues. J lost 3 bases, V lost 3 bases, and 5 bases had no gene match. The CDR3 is CASSPGRQGYEQYF. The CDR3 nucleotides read TGTGCCAGCTCACCGGGGAGACAGGGCTACGAGCAGTACTTC.

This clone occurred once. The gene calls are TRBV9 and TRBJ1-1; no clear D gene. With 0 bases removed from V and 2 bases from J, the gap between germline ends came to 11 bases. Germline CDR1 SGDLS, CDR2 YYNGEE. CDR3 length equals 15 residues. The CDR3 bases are TGTGCCAGCAGCGTAGGAGGGCCAGGTAACACTGAAGCTTTCTTT. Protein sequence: CASSVGGPGNTEAFF.

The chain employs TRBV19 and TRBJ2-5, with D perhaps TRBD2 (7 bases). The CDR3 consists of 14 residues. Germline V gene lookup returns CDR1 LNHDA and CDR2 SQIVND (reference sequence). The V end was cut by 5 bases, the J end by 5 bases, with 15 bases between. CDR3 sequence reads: CASSPRGGDETQYF. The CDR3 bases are TGTGCCAGTAGTCCTAGGGGGGGGGATGAGACCCAGTACTTC.

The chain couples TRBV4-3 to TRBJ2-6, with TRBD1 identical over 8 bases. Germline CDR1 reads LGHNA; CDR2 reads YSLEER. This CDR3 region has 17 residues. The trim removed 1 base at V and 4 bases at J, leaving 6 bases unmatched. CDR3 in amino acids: CASSQGGQGDGANVLTF. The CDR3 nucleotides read TGCGCCAGCAGCCAAGGAGGACAGGGCGACGGGGCCAACGTCCTGACTTTC.

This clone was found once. The CDR3 DNA reads TGCGCCAGCAGCCAACGACAAGACAGACCAGGGGATGGCTACACCTTC. Translated: CASSQRQDRPGDGYTF. The gene calls are TRBV4-1 and TRBJ1-2; weak D call: TRBD1 (6 bases). Trimming shortened V by 2 bases and J by 6 bases, and 19 bases separated the two germline ends. The CDR3 loop spans 16 amino acids. Germline CDR1 is MGHRA and CDR2 is YSYEKL.